This section outlines one TCR beta chain sequence together with its context. Repertoires were generated with immunoSEQ multiplex PCR, while TCRdb's copy carries only in-frame clones and drops some. The sample carries fewer than 55,000 clones, approximately 80% recorded once. Trimming shortened V by 3 bases and J by 3 bases, and 19 bases separated the two germline ends. The CDR3 has 16 residues. Germline V gene lookup returns CDR1 SGHDT and CDR2 YYEEEE. This record comes from a study of OX40 agonist ivuxolimab in advanced cancers. Background on the study: Patients received ivuxolimab, an intravenous treatment, every 2 weeks at 0.01 to 10 mg/kg.

The clonotype comes from an adult with an advanced solid tumor such as melanoma, head and neck, liver or kidney cancer. The specimen was CD4+ or CD8+ T cells sorted from blood, collected in a trial of the OX40 agonist ivuxolimab. The rearrangement links TRBV5-6 to TRBJ2-7, with TRBD2 as a possible D gene (6 bases). The DNA of the CDR3 is TGTGCCAGCAGCTCCTCTTTGGGACTGAGGGGCTACGAGCAGTACGTC. Protein product: CASSSSLGLRGYEQYV.